This TCR beta chain was found in a study of cytomegalovirus exposure and HLA in healthy donors. Whole-study results and caveats: In most subjects, TCR beta sequences reportedly gave accurate predictions of HLA-A and HLA-B alleles. A missense variant in DCLRE1C was later tied to TCR beta V- and J-gene trimming. Most TCR sequences were uncommon, yet certain public TCRs appeared in many donors.

Germline CDR1 is SGHRS and CDR2 is YFSETQ. The CDR3 is 14 amino acids. Trimming removed 0 bases at V and 6 bases at J, with 13 bases between. Turning to this clone: The target antigen is unknown.

This PCR relied on a set of 60 Vbeta primers and 13 Jbeta primers. Using immunoSEQ multiplex PCR, the repertoire was profiled, and TCRdb retains in-frame clones only, with some absent. The sample comprises roughly 100,000 clones, about two thirds of which are singletons, and 2.8% rests with the top ten. The sample was PBMCs. The V gene is TRBV5-1, the J gene TRBJ2-7; TRBD1 is a possible D gene (6 bases). This clonotype was sampled from a female donor in good health and CMV-seronegative. The CDR3 protein is CASSLATGGSEQYF. In nucleotides, the CDR3 is TGCGCCAGCAGCTTGGCGACAGGAGGTAGCGAGCAGTACTTC. Looking up the rest from reference TRBV5-1 and TRBJ2-7 gives the full variable domain: KAGVTQTPRYLIKTRGQQVTLSCSPISGHRSVSWYQQTPGQGLQFLFEYFSETQRNKGNFPGRFSGRQFSNSRSEMNVSTLELGDSALYLCASSLATGGSEQYFGPGTRLTVT.